Sequencing of this T cell receptor (beta chain) was carried out in a study of CD8 T cells in ankylosing spondylitis. Study-level results: Within matched ankylosing spondylitis synovial fluid, disease-linked clones were reportedly significantly enriched. A CD8+ phenotype characterized the disease-linked clones, which were relatively rare in peripheral blood. Seemingly distinctive of ankylosing spondylitis blood was a TCR beta motif formed by eight highly homologous variants.

Preparation of TCR beta libraries was done by quantitative 5'-RACE with molecular barcodes. TCRdb reprocessed the 5' RACE reads with MiXCR, giving one entry per CDR3 protein. The sample records fewer than 400,000 distinct CDR3 sequences, around 8% being singletons. This clonotype came up a few times. What it binds is unknown. Trimming shortened V by 4 bases and J by 4 bases, and 7 bases separated the two germline ends. This CDR3 contains 13 residues. The germline gives CDR1 MNHEY, CDR2 SMNVEV (reference sequence). The rearrangement joins TRBV27 to TRBJ2-2; D ambiguous. The sequencing input was blood, either unsorted or a sorted T cell fraction (not recorded which). This clonotype originated in a male donor with ankylosing spondylitis. The CDR3 region has the DNA TGTGCCAGCAGTTACGATGGCACCGGGGAGCTGTTTTTT. It codes for CASSYDGTGELFF.